Presented here are 8 T cell receptor beta chains from one specimen sequenced in a study of T cell responses to AZD1222 COVID-19 vaccine. TCRdb keeps only in-frame clones here, not all; method: immunoSEQ multiplex PCR. Among some 140,000 clones listed, more than 85% were seen once. The sequencing used peripheral blood, collected on day 0 of AZD1222 vaccination. These receptors all come from an adult in good health.

This clone has just one count. The chain employs TRBV3-1 (or the pseudogene TRBV3-2) and TRBJ1-4, with D tentatively TRBD1 (5 bases). The CDR3 covers 15 residues. The V end lost 5 bases, the J end lost 0 bases, and 10 bases lay between the germline ends. Per the germline V gene, CDR1 is LGHDT and CDR2 is YNNKEL (reference sequence). The CDR3 nucleotides are TGTGCCAGCAGCGCCGGGGGTACAACTAATGAAAAACTGTTTTTT. Residues: CASSAGGTTNEKLFF.

The J gene is TRBJ2-7, the V gene TRBV28; TRBD1 matches at 9 bases. Trimming took 7 bases from V and 5 from J; bases not matched to a gene: 9. The germline V gene encodes CDR1 MDHEN and CDR2 SYDVKM. The length of the CDR3 is 14 residues. The CDR3 nucleotides are TGTGCCAGCAAACGCCCCGGGACAGGGAACGAGCAGTACTTC. Translated, it gives CASKRPGTGNEQYF.

This clone showed up just once. This CDR3 is CASSPTTGAEAFF. The CDR3 DNA is TGTGCCAGCTCACCAACGACAGGGGCTGAAGCTTTCTTT. The chain couples TRBV18 to TRBJ1-1; TRBD1 agrees at 8 bases. The germline V gene has CDR1 KGHSH and CDR2 LQKENI. The trim removed 2 bases at V and 6 bases at J, leaving 2 bases unmatched. The CDR3 sequence is 13 residues long.

J is TRBJ2-1 and V is TRBV7-8; D might be TRBD1 (6 bases). Germline lookup yields CDR1 SGHVS and CDR2 FQNEAQ. The CDR3 sequence is 14 residues long. Trimming stripped 5 bases from V and 4 bases from J, with 12 bases between. In nucleotides, the CDR3 is TGTGCCAGCAGCAACCCTACAGGGTACAATGAGCAGTTCTTC. Translated: CASSNPTGYNEQFF.

The genes are TRBV6-2 or TRBV6-3 and TRBJ2-5, with unresolved D. The CDR3 sequence is 11 residues long. V was pared by 6 bases and J by 1 base, with 3 bases between. Per germline, CDR1 MNHEY and CDR2 SVGEGT. The CDR3 region has the DNA TGTGCCAGCAGCCTCCAAGAGACCCAGTACTTC. Protein: CASSLQETQYF.

The chain carries TRBV10-3 and TRBJ2-7, with D possibly matching TRBD2 (6 bases). Germline V gene data show CDR1 as ENHRY and CDR2 as SYGVKD. V lost 1 base, J lost 7 bases, and 20 bases lay in between. The CDR3 has 16 amino acids. The CDR3: CAISEYEAGPLKEQYF. Written as DNA, the CDR3 is TGTGCCATCAGTGAGTACGAAGCGGGCCCGCTGAAGGAGCAGTACTTC.

The CDR3 here is CARVHRETNTGELFF. Here the CDR3 DNA reads TGTGCCAGAGTTCACAGGGAAACGAACACCGGGGAGCTGTTTTTT. V gene TRBV21-1 combines with J gene TRBJ2-2; the table's D call, TRBD1, has no DNA check behind it. TRBV21-1 represents a pseudogene. The CDR3 is made up of 15 amino acids.

V gene TRBV27 combines with J gene TRBJ1-5; D is possibly TRBD1 (6 bases). The CDR3 consists of 17 residues. Trimming stripped 5 bases from V and 7 bases from J, with 24 bases between. The V gene's germline CDR1 is MNHEY and CDR2 SMNVEV (reference sequence). CDR3 DNA sequence: TGTGCCAGCAGTCACTCCGTCCCGGGGGCACGGATCCAGCCCCAGCATTTT. As protein: CASSHSVPGARIQPQHF.